This passage covers 32 T cell receptor beta chains from one sample sequenced in a study of shared clonotypes between healthy human individuals. Profiling relied on immunoSEQ multiplex PCR, and the TCRdb table lists in-frame clones only, not all of them. The table includes about a million clones, about 75% detected once. Source material: memory CD4+ T cells sorted from blood. Specified subset: CD45RA-negative fraction. These receptor sequences come from a man aged 18 to 35 in good health.

This sequence joins TRBV27 and TRBJ2-1; D may match TRBD1 or TRBD2 (6 bases each). V lost 9 bases, J lost 3 bases, and 15 bases lay in between. There are 14 residues in the CDR3. Germline loops: CDR1 MNHEY, CDR2 SMNVEV (reference sequence). The CDR3 loop reads CASRGTQNYNEQFF. The CDR3 bases are TGTGCCAGTCGGGGGACACAGAACTACAATGAGCAGTTCTTC.

The gene calls are TRBV29-1 and TRBJ2-1, with unresolved D. V lost 4 bases, J lost 3 bases, and 4 bases lay in between. This CDR3 has 11 residues. Looked up from germline, CDR1 is SQVTM and CDR2 is ANQGSEA. The CDR3 DNA reads as TGCAGCGTTGTTATCTACAATGAGCAGTTCTTC. Protein sequence: CSVVIYNEQFF.

V gene TRBV6-5 combines with J gene TRBJ2-5; tentative D call: TRBD2 (6 bases). CDR3 length: 13 amino acids. CDR1 and CDR2 (germline): MNHEY, SVGAGI. V was clipped by 1 base and J by 3 bases, with 6 bases between them. In DNA form, the CDR3 reads TGTGCCAGCAGTTACTGGGGGGAAGAGACCCAGTACTTC. Translation: CASSYWGEETQYF.

The rearrangement joins TRBV9 to TRBJ2-2; no firm D call. The CDR3 is made up of 14 amino acids. The ends were cut back, 0 bases at V and 7 bases at J, with 10 bases in the middle. Germline lookup yields CDR1 SGDLS and CDR2 YYNGEE. The CDR3 here is CASSVEQWVGELFF. The CDR3, as DNA: TGTGCCAGCAGCGTAGAACAGTGGGTCGGGGAGCTGTTTTTT.

The table lists this clone with a few counts. The gene calls are TRBV27 and TRBJ1-6; D gene ambiguous. Trimming shortened V by 6 bases and J by 6 bases, and 12 bases separated the two germline ends. The CDR3 contains 14 residues. From germline, CDR1 is MNHEY and CDR2 SMNVEV (reference sequence). The CDR3 bases are TGTGCCAGCAGGGACCCGGGGATTAATTCACCCCTCCACTTT. The encoded protein is CASRDPGINSPLHF.

This clone was counted a single time. J is TRBJ1-1 and V is TRBV5-1; 7 positions match TRBD1. Trimming cost V 4 bases and J 1 base; bases outside gene matches: 7. Germline V lookup: CDR1 SGHRS, CDR2 YFSETQ. The CDR3 loop spans 15 amino acids. Here the CDR3 reads CASSASGGENTEAFF. The CDR3 nucleotides are TGCGCCAGCAGCGCATCAGGGGGGGAGAACACTGAAGCTTTCTTT.

The gene calls are TRBV11-2 and TRBJ2-5; weak D call: TRBD2 (5 bases). V lost 0 bases and J 4 bases, leaving 12 bases between the germline ends. The germline V gene has CDR1 SGHAT and CDR2 FQNNGV. The CDR3 contains 15 residues. Here the CDR3 DNA reads TGTGCCAGCAGCTTAGACTCAACGGGATTAGAGACCCAGTACTTC. Encoded protein: CASSLDSTGLETQYF.

V usage is TRBV27 and J usage is TRBJ2-3, with D perhaps being TRBD1 or TRBD2 (6 bases each). CDR1 and CDR2 from the germline V gene are MNHEY and SMNVEV (reference sequence). The V end lost 6 bases, the J end lost 2 bases, and 18 bases lay between the germline ends. The length of the CDR3 is 16 residues. Written as DNA, the CDR3 is TGTGCCAGCAGGCGGGACACAGTAATAAACACAGATACGCAGTATTTT. It yields the protein CASRRDTVINTDTQYF.

This clone has only a few counts. The V and J genes are TRBV7-9 and TRBJ1-2; 7 bases match TRBD1. The CDR3 is 16 residues long. From germline, CDR1 is SEHNR and CDR2 FQNEAQ (reference sequence). Germline trimming cut 1 base from V and 2 bases from J; bases unmatched to any gene: 7. The CDR3 DNA follows: TGTGCCAGCAGCTTAGGGGCAGGGGGTGTGAACTATGGCTACACCTTC. Translated: CASSLGAGGVNYGYTF.

This clone was detected only once. The chain couples TRBV5-4 to TRBJ2-1, with 7 bases aligning to TRBD2. The CDR3 loop spans 13 amino acids. V shed 6 bases, J shed 13 bases, and the junction held 13 bases outside the gene matches. The germline gives CDR1 SGHNT, CDR2 YYREEE (reference sequence). CDR3: CASTLGGIQEQFF. Here the CDR3 DNA reads TGTGCCAGCACCCTGGGGGGGATTCAGGAACAGTTCTTC.

The chain is built from TRBV18 and TRBJ2-7; 9 bases are shared with TRBD1. The CDR3 contains 15 residues. The trim removed 3 bases at V and 6 bases at J, leaving 9 bases unmatched. Germline V gives CDR1 KGHSH, CDR2 LQKENI. The CDR3 sequence is CASSPRTGVEGEQYF. The CDR3 DNA sequence: TGTGCCAGCTCACCGCGGACAGGGGTCGAAGGCGAGCAGTACTTC.

The rearrangement uses TRBV18 and TRBJ2-6; 9 nucleotides agree with TRBD1. With 3 bases clipped from V and 3 bases from J, the junction kept 6 bases outside the gene matches. Looked up from germline, CDR1 is KGHSH and CDR2 is LQKENI. This CDR3 contains 17 residues. CDR3 nucleotides: TGTGCCAGCTCACCCTCAACAGGGGGCGGTGGGGCCAACGTCCTGACTTTC. It yields the protein CASSPSTGGGGANVLTF. The full variable domain, with the rest looked up from reference TRBV18 and TRBJ2-6, is NAGVMQNPRHLVRRRGQEARLRCSPMKGHSHVYWYRQLPEEGLKFMVYLQKENIIDESGMPKERFSAEFPKEGPSILRIQQVVRGDSAAYFCASSPSTGGGGANVLTFGAGSRLTVL.

V usage is TRBV11-1 and J usage is TRBJ2-5; 7 bases are a match to TRBD1. The J call is in doubt because the DNA end fits TRBJ2-7 better. The germline gives CDR1 SGHAT, CDR2 FQDESV (reference sequence). The CDR3 spans 16 residues. CDR3 amino acids: CASSRGRFGTEYEQYF. DNA for the CDR3: TGTGCCAGCAGCAGAGGCCGGTTCGGGACAGAATACGAGCAGTACTTC.

This clone came up once. The chain uses TRBV15 and TRBJ2-5; the D gene is possibly TRBD1 (6 bases). Per the germline V gene, CDR1 is LNHNV and CDR2 is YYDKDF (reference sequence). V dropped 0 bases and J dropped 1 base, with 9 bases sitting between them. This CDR3 spans 15 amino acids. The CDR3 nucleotides read TGTGCCACCAGCAGAGAAACAGGGATCCAAGAGACCCAGTACTTC. It is translated as CATSRETGIQETQYF. Full variable domain (remainder filled in from reference TRBV15 and TRBJ2-5): DAMVIQNPRYQVTQFGKPVTLSCSQTLNHNVMYWYQQKSSQAPKLLFHYYDKDFNNEADTPDNFQSRRPNTSFCFLDIRSPGLGDTAMYLCATSRETGIQETQYFGPGTRLLVL.

This rearrangement joins TRBV19 to TRBJ1-5, with D hard to call. This CDR3 is 12 amino acids long. V was shortened by 4 bases and J by 5 bases, with 6 bases between the two germline ends. Germline CDR1 is LNHDA and CDR2 is SQIVND (reference sequence). The CDR3 spells CASSSTYQPQHF. CDR3 sequence (DNA): TGTGCCAGTAGTAGCACTTATCAGCCCCAGCATTTT. Complete variable domain (other parts from reference TRBV19 and TRBJ1-5): DGGITQSPKYLFRKEGQNVTLSCEQNLNHDAMYWYRQDPGQGLRLIYYSQIVNDFQKGDIAEGYSVSREKKESFPLTVTSAQKNPTAFYLCASSSTYQPQHFGDGTRLSIL.

Concerning this clone: Being one base from a much bigger clone, this may be a read error. The chain employs TRBV11-3 and TRBJ1-2; 9 bases match TRBD1. The CDR3 has 14 residues. With V trimmed by 5 bases and J by 2 bases, 3 bases remained unmatched. The V gene's germline CDR1 is SGHNT and CDR2 YENEEA. The CDR3 bases are TGTGCCAGCAGCCCGGGACAGGGAAACTATGGCTACACCTTC. Encoded protein: CASSPGQGNYGYTF.

The chain combines TRBV10-3 with TRBJ1-2, with TRBD1 matching 9 bases. The CDR3 covers 16 residues. Germline lookup yields CDR1 ENHRY and CDR2 SYGVKD. Germline trimming cut 0 bases from V and 6 bases from J; bases unmatched to any gene: 8. The CDR3 nucleotides read TGTGCCATCAGTGAGTCGGGGACAGGGACTACCCATGGCTACACCTTC. Its protein product is CAISESGTGTTHGYTF.

The gene calls are TRBV6-6 and TRBJ1-2; the D gene is possibly TRBD1 (5 bases). Trimming shortened V by 2 bases and J by 7 bases, and 8 bases separated the two germline ends. Germline V gene data show CDR1 as MNHNY and CDR2 as SVGAGI (reference sequence). The CDR3 contains 12 residues. The CDR3 loop reads CASSYIQGGYTF. The CDR3 region has the DNA TGTGCCAGCAGTTACATTCAGGGTGGCTACACCTTC.

This clone has only one observation. The chain combines TRBV7-2 with TRBJ2-1; tentatively, D is TRBD2 (5 bases). Germline CDR1 reads SGHTA; CDR2 reads FQGNSA. The CDR3 contains 15 residues. Trimming took 2 bases from V and 6 from J, leaving 14 bases between them. This CDR3 is CASSLRGSRGNEQFF. The CDR3, as DNA: TGTGCCAGCAGCTTACGGGGAAGTCGGGGCAATGAGCAGTTCTTC.

The chain combines TRBV21-1 with TRBJ1-1. TRBV21-1 is a pseudogene segment. The CDR3 loop spans 19 amino acids. The CDR3 is CASSPPRGDDPPLHSEAFF. The CDR3 DNA sequence: TGTGCCAGCAGCCCTCCCCGGGGAGACGATCCTCCCCTACACAGTGAAGCTTTCTTT.

The V gene is TRBV7-2, the J gene TRBJ2-2; D gene unclear. Trimming removed 3 bases at V and 3 bases at J, with 5 bases between. Germline CDR1 SGHTA, CDR2 FQGNSA. The CDR3 runs to 13 residues. The CDR3 loop reads CASSFQYTGELFF. CDR3 sequence (DNA): TGTGCCAGCAGCTTCCAATACACCGGGGAGCTGTTTTTT. Drawing the rest from reference TRBV7-2 and TRBJ2-2, the complete variable domain is GAGVSQSPSNKVTEKGKDVELRCDPISGHTALYWYRQSLGQGLEFLIYFQGNSAPDKSGLPSDRFSAERTGGSVSTLTIQRTQQEDSAVYLCASSFQYTGELFFGEGSRLTVL.

The V gene is TRBV7-3, the J gene TRBJ2-3, with 8 bases matching TRBD1. In germline, CDR1 is SGHTA, CDR2 FQGTGA. The V segment lost 3 bases and the J segment 0 bases; nucleotides outside the gene matches: 2. The CDR3 is made up of 15 amino acids. Here the CDR3 reads CASSLTGVSTDTQYF. CDR3 DNA: TGTGCCAGCAGCTTGACAGGGGTTAGCACAGATACGCAGTATTTT.

This chain uses TRBV18 with TRBJ1-5; D is possibly TRBD1 (5 bases). Looked up from germline, CDR1 is KGHSH and CDR2 is LQKENI. The CDR3 runs 15 residues. V was cut by 4 bases and J by 6 bases, with 16 bases left in between. CDR3 protein: CASSQGGSRGQPQHF. The CDR3 DNA is TGTGCCAGCTCACAGGGAGGGAGTAGGGGTCAGCCCCAGCATTTT. Looking up the rest from reference TRBV18 and TRBJ1-5 gives the full variable domain: NAGVMQNPRHLVRRRGQEARLRCSPMKGHSHVYWYRQLPEEGLKFMVYLQKENIIDESGMPKERFSAEFPKEGPSILRIQQVVRGDSAAYFCASSQGGSRGQPQHFGDGTRLSIL.

The chain carries TRBV12-5 and TRBJ2-2; D might be TRBD1 (5 bases). The CDR3 runs 16 residues. Trimming pared 5 bases from V and 5 bases from J, leaving 18 bases between. The germline CDR1 and CDR2 sequences are LGHNT and FRNRAP. As DNA, the CDR3 is TGTGCTAGTGGTCAGAACGTAGGGGCGTTGACCGGGGAGCTGTTTTTT. Translated, it gives CASGQNVGALTGELFF.

This clone was picked up a small number of times. The V gene is TRBV9, the J gene TRBJ2-5, with 7 bases that match TRBD1. Germline V gene sequence: CDR1 SGDLS, CDR2 YYNGEE. The CDR3 has 13 amino acids. Losses at the gene ends were 7 bases for V and 4 bases for J; bases not matched to a gene: 7. Written as DNA, the CDR3 is TGTGCCAGCCAGAGGGGGCAGGGAGAGACCCAGTACTTC. Protein sequence: CASQRGQGETQYF.

The chain recombines TRBV28 with TRBJ1-6; 9 bases map to TRBD1. V lost 6 bases to trimming and J lost 9 bases; unmatched junction nucleotides: 6. Germline V gene lookup returns CDR1 MDHEN and CDR2 SYDVKM. The CDR3 has 14 amino acids. CDR3 coding DNA: TGTGCCAGCAGGTTGGGACAGGGCGGTTCACCCCTCCACTTT. This translates into CASRLGQGGSPLHF.

This chain joins TRBV2 and TRBJ2-1; TRBD2 matches at 7 bases. The CDR3 runs to 14 residues. CDR1 and CDR2 from the germline V gene are SNHLY and FYNNEI. Unmatched junction bases numbered 7, after V lost 8 bases and J lost 3 bases. CDR3 sequence: CASAPGGSYNEQFF. The CDR3 bases are TGTGCCAGCGCCCCGGGGGGTAGCTACAATGAGCAGTTCTTC. The variable domain in full, with the rest retrieved from reference TRBV2 and TRBJ2-1, is EPEVTQTPSHQVTQMGQEVILRCVPISNHLYFYWYRQILGQKVEFLVSFYNNEISEKSEIFDDQFSVERPDGSNFTLKIRSTKLEDSAMYFCASAPGGSYNEQFFGPGTRLTVL.

This rearrangement joins TRBV28 to TRBJ1-5; 8 bases agree with TRBD1. V dropped 7 bases and J dropped 6; count of bases not matched to a gene: 11. In germline, CDR1 is MDHEN, CDR2 SYDVKM. This CDR3 has 15 residues. The CDR3 nucleotides are TGTGCCAGCACGCCCCCCAGGGGGCTAGGTCAGCCCCAGCATTTT. Translated: CASTPPRGLGQPQHF.

This chain links TRBV5-6 with TRBJ1-1; the D is unclear. This CDR3 region has 13 residues. Trimming cost V 1 base and J 5 bases, with 9 bases left between them. Per germline, CDR1 SGHDT and CDR2 YYEEEE. Here the CDR3 DNA reads TGTGCCAGCAGCTTGCCCCTGGGGACTGAAGCTTTCTTT. Translated: CASSLPLGTEAFF.

This chain connects TRBV5-4 to TRBJ1-2; 8 positions match TRBD1. The J segment lost 1 base and the V segment lost 4 bases, leaving 6 bases of the junction unmatched. CDR1 SGHNT and CDR2 YYREEE come from the germline V gene (reference sequence). The CDR3 covers 15 residues. The CDR3 loop is CASSLGQGLNYGYTF. Here the CDR3 DNA reads TGTGCCAGCAGCCTCGGACAGGGACTTAACTATGGCTACACCTTC.

The table lists this clone with a few counts. Other DNA sequences in this sample translate to the same CDR3. The genes are TRBV9 and TRBJ1-5; D possibly corresponds to TRBD1 (6 bases). Deletions cut 0 bases from V and 2 bases from J, with 6 bases between. The germline V gene encodes CDR1 SGDLS and CDR2 YYNGEE. The CDR3 totals 14 residues. In DNA, the CDR3 is TGTGCCAGCAGCGTAGGGACAGGCAATCAGCCCCAGCATTTT. Protein product: CASSVGTGNQPQHF. Full variable domain (rest looked up from reference TRBV9 and TRBJ1-5): DSGVTQTPKHLITATGQRVTLRCSPRSGDLSVYWYQQSLDQGLQFLIQYYNGEERAKGNILERFSAQQFPDLHSELNLSSLELGDSALYFCASSVGTGNQPQHFGDGTRLSIL.

This clone was observed a few times. The chain uses TRBV5-6 and TRBJ2-5, with 10 bases matching TRBD1. J gave up 2 bases and V 4 bases, and 14 bases lay outside the gene matches. The CDR3 totals 18 residues. Germline V lookup: CDR1 SGHDT, CDR2 YYEEEE. In DNA, the CDR3 is TGTGCCAGCAGCCCCCTTGCGTTCCGGACAGGGGGTCAAGAGACCCAGTACTTC. Translated: CASSPLAFRTGGQETQYF.